Following are 5 T cell receptor beta chains from one sample sequenced in a study of blood T cell repertoires in COVID-19. TCRdb keeps only in-frame clones here, not all; method: immunoSEQ multiplex PCR. The table has some 170,000 clones, 75% to 90% seen once. Sequencing was carried out using peripheral blood. These receptors were obtained from an older woman with acute or convalescent COVID-19.

This clone was seen a single time. Germline and junction disagree at one end, which may indicate a read error. The chain is built from TRBV19 and TRBJ2-1, with 8 bases identical to TRBD1. The CDR3 extends over 12 amino acids. The V gene's germline CDR1 is LNHDA and CDR2 SQIVND (reference sequence). CDR3 coding DNA: TGTGCCAGTAGTGGGGACAGGAATGGGCAGTTCTTC. Its protein is CASSGDRNGQFF.

The sample holds a few counts of this clone. The CDR3 protein is CASSPQTSGRHNEQFF. As DNA, the CDR3 is TGTGCCAGCAGCCCACAAACTAGCGGCAGACACAATGAGCAGTTCTTC. The rearrangement uses TRBV3-1 (or the pseudogene TRBV3-2) and TRBJ2-1; 8 bases match TRBD2. Germline CDR1 is LGHDT and CDR2 is YNNKEL (reference sequence). The CDR3 sequence is 16 residues long. The V gene end was trimmed by 4 bases and the J gene end by 5 bases; junction bases not matched to a gene: 10.

The chain has TRBV5-8 and TRBJ1-6; D remains ambiguous. The CDR3 extends over 16 amino acids. V dropped 0 bases and J dropped 10 bases, with 17 bases sitting between them. Germline CDR1 and CDR2: SGHTS and YDEGEE. CDR3 region: CASSLGVQATRSPLHF. The CDR3 nucleotides read TGTGCCAGCAGCTTGGGAGTCCAGGCTACAAGGTCACCCCTCCACTTT.

This chain links TRBV5-1 with TRBJ1-1; TRBD1 matches 7 bases. Germline CDR1 is SGHRS and CDR2 is YFSETQ. The V gene end was trimmed by 4 bases and the J gene end by 4 bases; junction bases not matched to a gene: 7. The CDR3 contains 14 residues. The CDR3 DNA follows: TGCGCCAGCAGCACCGGACAGGCGATCACTGAAGCTTTCTTT. It yields the protein CASSTGQAITEAFF.

The chain combines TRBV10-3 with TRBJ2-1, with D possibly being TRBD2 (5 bases). V was clipped by 0 bases and J by 5 bases, with 11 bases between them. Per germline, CDR1 ENHRY and CDR2 SYGVKD. The CDR3 runs 15 residues. The CDR3 DNA follows: TGTGCCATCAGTGAGTCGGGGTTAGCGAACAATGAGCAGTTCTTC. Translated: CAISESGLANNEQFF.